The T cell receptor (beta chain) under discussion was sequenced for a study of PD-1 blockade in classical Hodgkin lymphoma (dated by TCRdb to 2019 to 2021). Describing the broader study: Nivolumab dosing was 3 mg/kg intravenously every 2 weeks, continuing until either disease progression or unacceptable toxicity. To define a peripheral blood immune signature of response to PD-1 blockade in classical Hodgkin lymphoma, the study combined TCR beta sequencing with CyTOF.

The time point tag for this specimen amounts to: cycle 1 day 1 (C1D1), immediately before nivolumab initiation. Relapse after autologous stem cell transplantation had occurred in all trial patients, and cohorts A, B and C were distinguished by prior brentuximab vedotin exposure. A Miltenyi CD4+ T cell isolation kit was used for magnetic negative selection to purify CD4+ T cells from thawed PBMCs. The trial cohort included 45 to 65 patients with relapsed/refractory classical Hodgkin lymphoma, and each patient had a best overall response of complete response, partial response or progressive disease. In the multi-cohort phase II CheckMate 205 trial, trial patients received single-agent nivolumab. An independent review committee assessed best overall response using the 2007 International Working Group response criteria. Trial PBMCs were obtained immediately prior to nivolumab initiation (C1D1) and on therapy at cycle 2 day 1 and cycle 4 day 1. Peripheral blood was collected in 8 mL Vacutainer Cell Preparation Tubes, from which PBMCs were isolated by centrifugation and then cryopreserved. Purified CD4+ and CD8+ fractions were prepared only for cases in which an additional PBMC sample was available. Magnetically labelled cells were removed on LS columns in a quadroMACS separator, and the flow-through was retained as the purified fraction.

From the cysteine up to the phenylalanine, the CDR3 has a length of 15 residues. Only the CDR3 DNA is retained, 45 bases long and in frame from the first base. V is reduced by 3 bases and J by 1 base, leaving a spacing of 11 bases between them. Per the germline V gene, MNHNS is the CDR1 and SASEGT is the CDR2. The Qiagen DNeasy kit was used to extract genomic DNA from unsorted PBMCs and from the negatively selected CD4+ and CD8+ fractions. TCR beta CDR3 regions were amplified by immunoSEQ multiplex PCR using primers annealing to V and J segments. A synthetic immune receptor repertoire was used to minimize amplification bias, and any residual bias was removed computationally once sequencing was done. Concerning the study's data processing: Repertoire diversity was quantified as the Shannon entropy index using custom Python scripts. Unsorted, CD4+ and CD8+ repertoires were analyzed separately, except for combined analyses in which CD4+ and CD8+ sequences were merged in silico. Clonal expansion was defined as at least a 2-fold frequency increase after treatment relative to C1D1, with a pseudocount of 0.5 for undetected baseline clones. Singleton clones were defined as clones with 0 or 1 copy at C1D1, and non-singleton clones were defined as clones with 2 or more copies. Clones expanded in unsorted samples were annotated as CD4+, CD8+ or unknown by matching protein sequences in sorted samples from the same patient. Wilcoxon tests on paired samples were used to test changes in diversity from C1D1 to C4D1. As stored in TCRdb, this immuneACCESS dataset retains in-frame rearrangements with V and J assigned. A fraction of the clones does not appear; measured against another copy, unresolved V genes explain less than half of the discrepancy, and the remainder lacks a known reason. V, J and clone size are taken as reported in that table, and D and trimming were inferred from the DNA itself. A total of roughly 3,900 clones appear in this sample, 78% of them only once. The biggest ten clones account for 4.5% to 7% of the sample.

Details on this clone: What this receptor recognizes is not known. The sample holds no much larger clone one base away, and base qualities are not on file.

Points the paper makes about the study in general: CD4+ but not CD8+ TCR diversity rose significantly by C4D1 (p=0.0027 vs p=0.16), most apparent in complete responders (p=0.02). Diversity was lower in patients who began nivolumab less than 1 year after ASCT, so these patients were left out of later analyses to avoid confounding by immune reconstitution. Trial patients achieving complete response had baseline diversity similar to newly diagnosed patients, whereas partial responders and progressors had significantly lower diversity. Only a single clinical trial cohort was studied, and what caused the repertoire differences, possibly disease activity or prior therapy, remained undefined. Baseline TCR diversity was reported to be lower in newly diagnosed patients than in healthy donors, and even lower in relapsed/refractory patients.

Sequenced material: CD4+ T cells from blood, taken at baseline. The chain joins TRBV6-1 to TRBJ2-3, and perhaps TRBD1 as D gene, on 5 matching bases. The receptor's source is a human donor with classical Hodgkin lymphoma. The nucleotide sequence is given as TGTGCCAGCAGTGATGCAGGGTCGGGCACAGATACGCAGTATTTT. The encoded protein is CASSDAGSGTDTQYF.